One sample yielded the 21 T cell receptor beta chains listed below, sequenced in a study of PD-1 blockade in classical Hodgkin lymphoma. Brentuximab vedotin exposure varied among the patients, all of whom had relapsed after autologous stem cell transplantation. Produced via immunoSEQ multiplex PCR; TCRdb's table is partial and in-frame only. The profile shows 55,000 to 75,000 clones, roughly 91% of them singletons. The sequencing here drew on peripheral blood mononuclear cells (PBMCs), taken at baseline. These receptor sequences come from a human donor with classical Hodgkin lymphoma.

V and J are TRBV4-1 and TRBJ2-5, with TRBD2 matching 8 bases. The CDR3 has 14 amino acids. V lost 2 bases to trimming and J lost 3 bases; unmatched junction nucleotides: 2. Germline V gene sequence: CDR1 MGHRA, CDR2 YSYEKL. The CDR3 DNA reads TGCGCCAGCAGCCAAACGGGGGGGAAAGAGACCCAGTACTTC. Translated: CASSQTGGKETQYF.

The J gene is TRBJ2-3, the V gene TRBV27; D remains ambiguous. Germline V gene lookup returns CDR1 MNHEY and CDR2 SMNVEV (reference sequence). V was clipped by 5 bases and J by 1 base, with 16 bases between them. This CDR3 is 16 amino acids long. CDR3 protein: CASSPDGRSGTDTQYF. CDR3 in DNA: TGTGCCAGCAGTCCCGATGGGCGGTCTGGCACAGATACGCAGTATTTT.

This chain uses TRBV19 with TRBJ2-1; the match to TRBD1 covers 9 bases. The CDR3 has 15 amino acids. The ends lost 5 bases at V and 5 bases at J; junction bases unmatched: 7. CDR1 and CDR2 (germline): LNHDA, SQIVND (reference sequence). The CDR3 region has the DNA TGTGCCAGTAGTGTCCGACAGGGGGAGAACAATGAGCAGTTCTTC. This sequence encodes CASSVRQGENNEQFF.

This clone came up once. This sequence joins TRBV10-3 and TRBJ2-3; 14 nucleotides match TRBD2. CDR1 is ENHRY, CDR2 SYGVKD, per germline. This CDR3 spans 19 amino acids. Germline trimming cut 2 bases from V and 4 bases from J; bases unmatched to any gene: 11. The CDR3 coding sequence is TGTGCCATCAGTGAGCCCTCCGCGGGACTAGCGGGAGTTCCAGATACGCAGTATTTT. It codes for CAISEPSAGLAGVPDTQYF.

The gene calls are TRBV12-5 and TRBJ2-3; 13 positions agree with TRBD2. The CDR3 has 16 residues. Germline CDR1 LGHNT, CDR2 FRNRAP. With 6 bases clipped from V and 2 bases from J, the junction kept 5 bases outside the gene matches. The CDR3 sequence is CASGTGLAGDTDTQYF. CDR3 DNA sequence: TGTGCTAGTGGGACAGGACTAGCGGGAGACACAGATACGCAGTATTTT.

The CDR3 nucleotides read TGTGCCTGGAGTGTAATTCGACCGCTAAATGAAAAACTGTTTTTT. Protein: CAWSVIRPLNEKLFF. The chain employs TRBV30 and TRBJ1-4, with unresolved D. Trimming removed 0 bases at V and 5 bases at J, with 13 bases between. The CDR3 consists of 15 residues. Germline CDR1 is GTSNPN and CDR2 is SVGIG (reference sequence).

This CDR3 reads CASSIMDSGLNNEQFF. In nucleotides, the CDR3 is TGTGCCAGTAGTATAATGGACAGTGGGCTTAACAATGAGCAGTTCTTC. This chain joins TRBV19 and TRBJ2-1; a possible D gene is TRBD1 (6 bases). V lost 2 bases to trimming and J lost 5 bases, with 16 bases between them. Germline V gives CDR1 LNHDA, CDR2 SQIVND (reference sequence). This CDR3 is built from 16 residues.

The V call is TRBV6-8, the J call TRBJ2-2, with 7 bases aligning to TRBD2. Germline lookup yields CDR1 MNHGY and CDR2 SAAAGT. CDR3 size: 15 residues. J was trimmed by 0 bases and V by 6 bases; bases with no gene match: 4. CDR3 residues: CASRDGGTNTGELFF. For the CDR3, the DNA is TGTGCCAGCAGGGACGGGGGGACGAACACCGGGGAGCTGTTTTTT.

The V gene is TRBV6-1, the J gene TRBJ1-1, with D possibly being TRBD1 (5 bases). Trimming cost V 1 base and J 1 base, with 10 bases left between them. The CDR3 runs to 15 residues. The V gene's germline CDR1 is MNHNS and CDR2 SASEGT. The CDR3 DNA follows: TGTGCCAGCAGTGAAGAAGAAGGGGCGAACACTGAAGCTTTCTTT. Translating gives CASSEEEGANTEAFF.

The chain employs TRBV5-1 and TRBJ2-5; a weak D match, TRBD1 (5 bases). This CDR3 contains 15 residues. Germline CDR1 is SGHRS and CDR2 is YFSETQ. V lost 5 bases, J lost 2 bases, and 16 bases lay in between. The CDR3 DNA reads TGCGCCAGCAGTGGACACCACGGCGGTCAAGAGACCCAGTACTTC. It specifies CASSGHHGGQETQYF.

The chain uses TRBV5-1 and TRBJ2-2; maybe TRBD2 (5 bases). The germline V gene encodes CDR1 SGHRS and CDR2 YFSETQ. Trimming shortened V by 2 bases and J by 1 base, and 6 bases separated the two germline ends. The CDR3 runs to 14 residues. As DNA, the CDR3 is TGCGCCAGCAGCTTCCGGGGGAACACCGGGGAGCTGTTTTTT. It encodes CASSFRGNTGELFF.

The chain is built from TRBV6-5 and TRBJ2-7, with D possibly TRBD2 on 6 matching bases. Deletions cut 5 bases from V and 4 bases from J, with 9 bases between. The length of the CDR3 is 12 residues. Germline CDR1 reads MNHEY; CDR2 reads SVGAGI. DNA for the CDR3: TGTGCCAGCAGTCCGCGGGGTTACGAGCAGTACTTC. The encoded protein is CASSPRGYEQYF.

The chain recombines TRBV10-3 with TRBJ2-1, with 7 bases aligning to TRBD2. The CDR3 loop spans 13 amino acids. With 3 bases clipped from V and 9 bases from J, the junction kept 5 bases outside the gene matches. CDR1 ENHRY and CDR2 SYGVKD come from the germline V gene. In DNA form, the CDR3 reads TGTGCCATCAGTGACCCGGGGGGAGCTGAGCAGTTCTTC. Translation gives CAISDPGGAEQFF.

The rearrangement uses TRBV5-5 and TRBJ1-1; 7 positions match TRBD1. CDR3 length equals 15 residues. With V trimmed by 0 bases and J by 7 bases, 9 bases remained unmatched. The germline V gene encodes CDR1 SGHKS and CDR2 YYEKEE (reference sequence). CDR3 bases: TGTGCCAGCAGCTTGGCGGGGACAGAACCAGATGAAGCTTTCTTT. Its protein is CASSLAGTEPDEAFF.

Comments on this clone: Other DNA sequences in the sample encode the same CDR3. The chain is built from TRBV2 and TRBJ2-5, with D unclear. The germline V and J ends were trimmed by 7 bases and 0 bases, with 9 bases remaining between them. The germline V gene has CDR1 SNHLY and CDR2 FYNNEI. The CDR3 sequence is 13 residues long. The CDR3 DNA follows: TGTGCCAGCACCAAAGACTACCAAGAGACCCAGTACTTC. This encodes CASTKDYQETQYF.

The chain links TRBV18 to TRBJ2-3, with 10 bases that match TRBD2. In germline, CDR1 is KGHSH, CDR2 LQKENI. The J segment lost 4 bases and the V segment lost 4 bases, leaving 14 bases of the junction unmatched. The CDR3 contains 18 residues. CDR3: CASSLTLPLAGEADTQYF. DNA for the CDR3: TGTGCCAGCTCACTTACCTTACCGCTAGCGGGAGAAGCAGATACGCAGTATTTT.

The chain's CDR3 is CASSPSGGTTFYEQYF. Here the CDR3 DNA reads TGTGCCAGCAGCCCCAGTGGGGGGACTACCTTCTACGAGCAGTACTTC. V usage is TRBV9 and J usage is TRBJ2-7; 7 bases align to TRBD2. CDR1 and CDR2 from the germline V gene are SGDLS and YYNGEE. The CDR3 consists of 16 residues. V shed 4 bases and J 3 bases; nucleotides not matched to a gene: 13.

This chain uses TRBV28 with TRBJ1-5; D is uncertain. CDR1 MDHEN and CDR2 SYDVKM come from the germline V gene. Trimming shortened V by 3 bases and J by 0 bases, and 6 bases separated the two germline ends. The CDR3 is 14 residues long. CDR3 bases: TGTGCCAGCAGTTTGCAGGCTAGCAATCAGCCCCAGCATTTT. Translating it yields CASSLQASNQPQHF.

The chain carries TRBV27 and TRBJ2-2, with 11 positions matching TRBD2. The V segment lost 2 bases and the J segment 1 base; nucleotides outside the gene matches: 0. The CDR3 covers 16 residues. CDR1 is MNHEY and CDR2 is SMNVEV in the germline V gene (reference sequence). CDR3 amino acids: CASSLLAGGNTGELFF. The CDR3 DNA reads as TGTGCCAGCAGTTTACTAGCGGGAGGGAACACCGGGGAGCTGTTTTTT.

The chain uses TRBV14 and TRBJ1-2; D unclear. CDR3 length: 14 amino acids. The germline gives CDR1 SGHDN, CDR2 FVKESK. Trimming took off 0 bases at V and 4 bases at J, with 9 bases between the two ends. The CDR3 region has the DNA TGTGCCAGCAGCCAAGAGATGGATTTCTATGGCTACACCTTC. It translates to CASSQEMDFYGYTF.

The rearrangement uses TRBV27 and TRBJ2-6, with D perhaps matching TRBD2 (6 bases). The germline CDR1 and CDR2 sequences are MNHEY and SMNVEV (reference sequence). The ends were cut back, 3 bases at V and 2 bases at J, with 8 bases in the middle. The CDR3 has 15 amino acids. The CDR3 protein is CASSFAGPGANVLTF. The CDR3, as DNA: TGTGCCAGCAGTTTTGCGGGACCTGGGGCCAACGTCCTGACTTTC.